This TCR beta chain is from a study of OX40 agonist ivuxolimab in advanced cancers. Study conclusions and caveats: Clonal expansion by week 6 occurred in CD4+ and CD8+ blood T cells (at 0.1 to 3.0 mg/kg). CD8+ T cells were the subset that, on average, had more expanded clones than CD4+.

Some clones are missing from TCRdb's copy, which holds only in-frame ones; the method was immunoSEQ multiplex PCR. The sample shows about 61,000 clones, approximately 86% of them seen only once. A word on this clone: Its antigen remains unidentified.

This CDR3 comprises 12 residues. Looked up from germline, CDR1 is MNHEY and CDR2 is SVGAGI. V gave up 7 bases and J gave up 0 bases, with 6 bases separating them. The chain combines TRBV6-5 with TRBJ2-5; D is undetermined. The sequenced sample was CD4+ or CD8+ T cells sorted from blood, obtained in a trial of the OX40 agonist ivuxolimab. This receptor was obtained from an adult with an advanced solid tumor such as melanoma, head and neck, liver or kidney cancer. The CDR3, as DNA: TGTGCCAGCATCGGAAACCAAGAGACCCAGTACTTC. This codes for CASIGNQETQYF.